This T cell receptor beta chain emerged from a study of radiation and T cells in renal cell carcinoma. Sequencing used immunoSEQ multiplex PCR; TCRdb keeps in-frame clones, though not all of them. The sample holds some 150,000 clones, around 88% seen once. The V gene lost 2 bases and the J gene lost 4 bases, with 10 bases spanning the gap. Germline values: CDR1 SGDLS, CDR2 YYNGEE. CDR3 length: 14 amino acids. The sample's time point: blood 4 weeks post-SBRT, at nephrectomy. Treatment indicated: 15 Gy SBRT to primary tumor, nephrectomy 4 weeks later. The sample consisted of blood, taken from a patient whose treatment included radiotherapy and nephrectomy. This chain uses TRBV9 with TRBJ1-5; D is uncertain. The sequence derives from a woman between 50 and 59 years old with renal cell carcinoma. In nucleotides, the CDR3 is TGTGCCAGCAGCGTCGGGGTCCTTAATCAGCCCCAGCATTTT. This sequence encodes CASSVGVLNQPQHF.